This T cell receptor beta chain originates from a study of cytomegalovirus exposure and HLA in healthy donors. Findings of the study overall: Certain sequence variants were highly shared and formed a cluster, and this cluster was likely a sequencing artifact.

Remarks on this clone: Its matching antigen is unknown.

CDR3 length: 15 residues. Trimming cost V 2 bases and J 1 base; bases outside gene matches: 5. Looked up from germline, CDR1 is SGHDT and CDR2 is YYEEEE. PCR involved 60 Vbeta and 13 Jbeta primers. Profiling relied on immunoSEQ multiplex PCR, and the TCRdb table lists in-frame clones only, not all of them. The sample has some 110,000 clones, around three quarters seen once. This TCR derives from a middle-aged woman in good health and CMV-seropositive. Sequences were obtained from PBMCs. This sequence joins TRBV5-6 and TRBJ2-7; 8 nucleotides line up with TRBD1. CDR3 sequence: CASSFNQGASYEQYF. The CDR3, as DNA: TGTGCCAGCAGCTTTAACCAGGGGGCGTCCTACGAGCAGTACTTC.